Relative to its sample, the clone carrying this TCR beta chain is large. The antigen is unknown. Trimming took 8 bases from V and 3 from J, leaving 17 bases between them. CDR1 MDHEN and CDR2 SYDVKM come from the germline V gene. The CDR3 runs to 14 residues. This sample was included in a study of early T cells in non-severe SARS-CoV-2 infection. Across the whole study: Alpha and beta chains were unpaired, from unsorted whole-blood bulk RNA. Findings and caveats of the study: Using VDJdb, the matching emphasized anti-spike CD8 responses while missing private and CD4 specificities.

Attached unique molecular identifiers marked individual cDNA molecules. TCRdb called the 5' RACE reads again in MiXCR, with one record for every CDR3 protein. The sample lists around 46,000 distinct CDR3 sequences, around 10% seen once, with about a fifth in the top ten. The V call is TRBV28, the J call TRBJ2-7; D gene ambiguous. The TCR comes from an adult who was a healthcare worker with PCR-confirmed SARS-CoV-2 infection or an uninfected control (not recorded which). Sequenced: whole blood. CDR3 amino acids: CASSSTTINYEQYF. Written as DNA, the CDR3 is TGTGCCAGCTCCTCCACGACCATCAACTACGAGCAGTACTTC.